One T cell receptor (beta chain) is described in this entry. Primers included in the PCR were 60 Vbeta and 13 Jbeta primers. Only in-frame clones appear in the TCRdb table, and some are missing; sequencing was by immunoSEQ multiplex PCR. This sample has some 200,000 clones, with 75% to 85% found just once. The junction had 1 base not matched to a gene; V was cut back by 2 bases and J by 6 bases. This CDR3 spans 12 amino acids. CDR1 is SGDLS, CDR2 YYNGEE, per germline. The data were obtained in a study of cytomegalovirus exposure and HLA in healthy donors. The sequenced material came from PBMCs. This rearrangement joins TRBV9 to TRBJ1-2; 7 nucleotides match TRBD1. The TCR was taken from a girl aged 5-17 years in good health and CMV-seronegative. Written as DNA, the CDR3 is TGTGCCAGCAGCGTGCAGGGGGATGGCTACACCTTC. It codes for CASSVQGDGYTF. The entire variable domain, with the rest obtained from reference TRBV9 and TRBJ1-2, is as follows: DSGVTQTPKHLITATGQRVTLRCSPRSGDLSVYWYQQSLDQGLQFLIQYYNGEERAKGNILERFSAQQFPDLHSELNLSSLELGDSALYFCASSVQGDGYTFGSGTRLTVV.